The 7 T cell receptor beta chains below come from one sample, sequenced in a study of cytomegalovirus exposure and HLA in healthy donors. PCR used 60 Vbeta primers and 13 Jbeta primers. Generated by immunoSEQ multiplex PCR, the TCRdb table keeps only in-frame clones and is missing some. The sample has 100,000 to 150,000 clones, approximately 82% seen once. What was sequenced was PBMCs. Receptor source: a man in his forties in good health and CMV-seronegative.

The genes are TRBV7-6 and TRBJ2-3; 7 bases line up with TRBD2. This CDR3 is built from 15 residues. V lost 1 base and J lost 5; bases outside the gene matches: 6. Germline V gene data show CDR1 as SGHVS and CDR2 as FNYEAQ. CDR3 bases: TGTGCCAGCAGCTTAGGAGCGGGGAGGGGAGATACGCAGTATTTT. Protein sequence: CASSLGAGRGDTQYF.

V and J are TRBV19 and TRBJ1-5; D remains unclear. Germline V gene sequence: CDR1 LNHDA, CDR2 SQIVND (reference sequence). V was trimmed by 3 bases and J by 3 bases, leaving 9 bases between them. CDR3 length equals 14 residues. The CDR3 spells CASSISDINQPQHF. The DNA for the CDR3 is TGTGCCAGTAGTATCTCTGACATCAATCAGCCCCAGCATTTT.

About this clone: At one of its ends the junction is not consistent with the germline gene, which may arise from a read error. This chain connects TRBV7-7 to TRBJ2-7, with D perhaps matching TRBD2 (5 bases). Germline CDR1 SSHAT, CDR2 FNYEAQ (reference sequence). The CDR3 loop spans 13 amino acids. The CDR3 is CASSPFLGSEQYF. DNA for the CDR3: TGTGCTAGCAGCCCTTTCTTGGGGAGTGAGCAGTACTTC.

The chain carries TRBV29-1 and TRBJ1-2; TRBD1 aligns across 8 bases. CDR3 size: 13 residues. Per the germline V gene, CDR1 is SQVTM and CDR2 is ANQGSEA. The trim removed 6 bases at V and 8 bases at J, leaving 11 bases unmatched. The CDR3 sequence is CSVLILQGAGYTF. For the CDR3, the DNA is TGCAGCGTCCTTATCCTCCAGGGGGCAGGCTACACCTTC.

The V and J genes are TRBV7-2 and TRBJ1-3; TRBD1 matches 8 bases. Germline values: CDR1 SGHTA, CDR2 FQGNSA. The CDR3 consists of 15 residues. Unmatched junction bases numbered 7, after V lost 1 base and J lost 8 bases. Here the CDR3 reads CASSLGPGGAYTIYF. DNA of the CDR3: TGTGCCAGCAGCTTAGGGCCAGGGGGCGCGTACACCATATATTTT.

The chain recombines TRBV6-6 with TRBJ1-2, with 8 bases aligning to TRBD1. Unmatched junction bases numbered 13, after V lost 6 bases and J lost 4 bases. The CDR3 has 16 residues. Germline CDR1 and CDR2: MNHNY and SVGAGI (reference sequence). The DNA for the CDR3 is TGTGCCAGCAGCAACGCCGACAGGGGCTCCTTCTATGGCTACACCTTC. It translates to CASSNADRGSFYGYTF.

CDR3: CASSFPTSGGADTQYF. The DNA for the CDR3 is TGTGCCAGCAGTTTCCCGACTAGCGGGGGGGCAGATACGCAGTATTTT. The chain employs TRBV28 and TRBJ2-3; TRBD2 matches at 14 bases. V gave up 3 bases and J gave up 4 bases; unmatched junction bases: 3. In germline, CDR1 is MDHEN, CDR2 SYDVKM. The CDR3 is made up of 16 amino acids.